The 3 T cell receptor beta chains reported below all come from one sample, sequenced in a study of CD8 T cells in ankylosing spondylitis. The study's findings and limits: Blood from ankylosing spondylitis patients appeared to carry a characteristic roughly eight-variant TCR beta motif.

What these receptors recognize is not known. TCRdb ran MiXCR on the 5' RACE reads and lists one entry per CDR3 protein. The data show 700,000 or so distinct CDR3 sequences, under 20% seen once. The specimen sequenced was blood, either unsorted or a sorted T cell fraction (not recorded which). The origin of the receptors is a male donor with ankylosing spondylitis.

This clonotype was picked up a small number of times. V and J are TRBV14 and TRBJ2-7; D remains unclear. Trimming cost V 3 bases and J 2 bases, with 5 bases left between them. This CDR3 spans 12 amino acids. Germline assignment: CDR1 SGHDN and CDR2 FVKESK. CDR3 sequence (DNA): TGTGCCAGCAGCCACGGCACCTACGAGCAGTACTTC. This sequence encodes CASSHGTYEQYF. The entire variable domain, with the rest obtained from reference TRBV14 and TRBJ2-7, is as follows: EAGVTQFPSHSVIEKGQTVTLRCDPISGHDNLYWYRRVMGKEIKFLLHFVKESKQDESGMPNNRFLAERTGGTYSTLKVQPAELEDSGVYFCASSHGTYEQYFGPGTRLTVT.

The count of this clonotype is one. This chain links TRBV5-1 with TRBJ2-1; D might be TRBD1 (5 bases). Trimming cost V 4 bases and J 4 bases, with 21 bases left between them. CDR1 is SGHRS and CDR2 is YFSETQ in the germline V gene. This CDR3 is 17 amino acids long. Here the CDR3 DNA reads TGCGCCAGCAGCGAAACAGGACGAAGATCGTTTTACAATGAGCAGTTCTTC. Protein product: CASSETGRRSFYNEQFF.

The chain links TRBV4-3 to TRBJ2-1; no reliable D call. Trimming cost V 8 bases and J 6 bases, with 8 bases left between them. Germline loops: CDR1 LGHNA, CDR2 YSLEER. There are 11 residues in the CDR3. For the CDR3, the DNA is TGCGCCAGCGGTTCCGGCAATGAGCAGTTCTTC. Amino acid sequence: CASGSGNEQFF.